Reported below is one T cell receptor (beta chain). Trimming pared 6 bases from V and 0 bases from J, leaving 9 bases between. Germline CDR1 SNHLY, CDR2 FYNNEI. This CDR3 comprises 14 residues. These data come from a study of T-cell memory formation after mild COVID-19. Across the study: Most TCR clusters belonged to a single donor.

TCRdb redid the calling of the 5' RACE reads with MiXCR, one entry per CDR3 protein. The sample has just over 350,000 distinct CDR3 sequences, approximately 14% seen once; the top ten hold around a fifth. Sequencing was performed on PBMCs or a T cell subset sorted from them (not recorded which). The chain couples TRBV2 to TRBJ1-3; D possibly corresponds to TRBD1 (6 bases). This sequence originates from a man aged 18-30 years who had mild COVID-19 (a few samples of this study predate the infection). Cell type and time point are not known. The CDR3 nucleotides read TGTGCCAGCAGCAGGGACATCTCTGGAAACACCATATATTTT. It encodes CASSRDISGNTIYF.